This T cell receptor beta chain stems from a study of blood T cell repertoires in COVID-19. Overall study context: Some COVID-19 samples were acute and others convalescent; all came from the United States, Italy and Spain. The cDNA or gDNA used as material had been derived from T cells, B-cell-depleted T cells, or PBMCs.

The CDR3 spans 17 residues. Germline V gives CDR1 GTSNPN, CDR2 SVGIG (reference sequence). Trimming took 3 bases from V and 7 from J, leaving 22 bases between them. Clones were read by immunoSEQ multiplex PCR, and TCRdb kept only the in-frame ones, dropping some. The table records roughly 130,000 clones, about four fifths of them present only once. Sequencing was performed on peripheral blood. This TCR was sampled from a woman aged 60-70 years with acute or convalescent COVID-19. The rearrangement uses TRBV30 and TRBJ1-6, with D maybe TRBD1 (6 bases). The CDR3 nucleotides read TGTGCCTGGAGAGGGGGAGCCTACCATGCCCGAAATTCACCCCTCCACTTT. Residues: CAWRGGAYHARNSPLHF.